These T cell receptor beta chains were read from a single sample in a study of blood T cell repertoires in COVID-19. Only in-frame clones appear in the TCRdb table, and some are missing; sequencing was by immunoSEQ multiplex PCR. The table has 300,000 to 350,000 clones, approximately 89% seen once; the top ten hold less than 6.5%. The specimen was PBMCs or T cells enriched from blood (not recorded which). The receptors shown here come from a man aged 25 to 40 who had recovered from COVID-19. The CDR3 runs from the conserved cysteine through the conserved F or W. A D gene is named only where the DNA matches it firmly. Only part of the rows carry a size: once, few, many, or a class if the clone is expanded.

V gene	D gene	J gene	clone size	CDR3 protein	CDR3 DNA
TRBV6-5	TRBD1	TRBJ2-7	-	CASIPSTGYYEQYF	TGTGCCAGCATTCCCTCGACAGGGTACTACGAGCAGTACTTC
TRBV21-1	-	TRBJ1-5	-	CASSKAGQSNSNQPQHF	TGTGCCAGCAGCAAAGCTGGACAGTCAAATAGCAATCAGCCCCAGCATTTT
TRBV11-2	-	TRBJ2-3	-	CATRGGGADTQYF	TGTGCCACCCGGGGAGGGGGGGCAGATACGCAGTATTTT
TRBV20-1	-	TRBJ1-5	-	CSATSGQPQHF	TGCAGTGCTACAAGCGGGCAGCCCCAGCATTTT
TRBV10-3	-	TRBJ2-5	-	CAIRASTGTETQYF	TGTGCCATCAGAGCCTCCACAGGGACAGAGACCCAGTACTTC
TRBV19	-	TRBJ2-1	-	CASSPDLARYNEQFF	TGTGCCAGTAGTCCAGACCTAGCGAGATACAATGAGCAGTTCTTC
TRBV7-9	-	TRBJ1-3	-	CASSLDREGNTIYF	TGTGCCAGCAGCTTAGACAGGGAAGGAAACACCATATATTTT
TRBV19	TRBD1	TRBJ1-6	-	CASSTDRGSPLHF	TGTGCCAGTAGCACGGACAGGGGTTCACCCCTCCACTTT
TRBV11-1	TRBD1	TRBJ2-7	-	CASGDRAKLYEQYF	TGTGCCAGCGGCGACAGGGCAAAGCTATACGAGCAGTACTTC
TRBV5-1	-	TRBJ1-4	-	CASSLVTGEKLFF	TGCGCCAGCAGCTTGGTAACGGGTGAAAAACTGTTTTTT
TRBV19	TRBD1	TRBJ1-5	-	CASRDAGTGGSQPQHF	TGTGCCAGTAGGGACGCCGGGACAGGGGGCAGTCAGCCCCAGCATTTT
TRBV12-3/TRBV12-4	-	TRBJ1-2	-	CASSLGHPYGYTF	TGTGCCAGCAGCCTGGGACACCCTTATGGCTACACCTTC
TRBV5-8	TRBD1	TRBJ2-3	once	CASSFGTGSRTDTQYF	TGTGCCAGCAGCTTTGGGACAGGGTCTCGTACAGATACGCAGTATTTT
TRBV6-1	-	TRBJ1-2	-	CASSEVGQGGRGYTF	TGTGCCAGCAGTGAAGTTGGTCAGGGAGGGAGGGGCTACACCTTC
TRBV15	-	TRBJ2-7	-	CATSRVQSYEQYF	TGTGCCACCAGCAGAGTACAGTCGTACGAGCAGTACTTC
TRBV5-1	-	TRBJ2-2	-	CASSLVPSGELFF	TGCGCCAGCAGCTTGGTCCCTAGCGGGGAGCTGTTTTTT